This T cell receptor beta chain was captured in a study of blood T cells in healthy people across ages. This clonotype appeared a few times. Germline V CDR1 and CDR2: LGHDT, YNNKEL (reference sequence). There are 13 residues in the CDR3. A sample-barcoded 5' primer and a J-beta primer mix were used in a second PCR of about 7 to 12 cycles. Each CDR3 protein is one row after TCRdb ran MiXCR on the 5' RACE reads. The repertoire has about 800,000 distinct CDR3 sequences, approximately 25% of them found once; the top ten carry under 4.5%. The sample was also linked to a second study, of T cells of mothers and their children.

The V and J genes are TRBV3-1 and TRBJ2-5, with D unclear. The end of the DNA fits TRBJ2-7 better, so the J call may be wrong. The sequenced sample consisted of blood. The clonotype was recovered from a boy between 10 and 17 years old in good health. CDR3 nucleotide sequence: TGTGCCAGCAGCCAAGATCTGGACTACGAGCAGTACTTC. It codes for CASSQDLDYEQYF.